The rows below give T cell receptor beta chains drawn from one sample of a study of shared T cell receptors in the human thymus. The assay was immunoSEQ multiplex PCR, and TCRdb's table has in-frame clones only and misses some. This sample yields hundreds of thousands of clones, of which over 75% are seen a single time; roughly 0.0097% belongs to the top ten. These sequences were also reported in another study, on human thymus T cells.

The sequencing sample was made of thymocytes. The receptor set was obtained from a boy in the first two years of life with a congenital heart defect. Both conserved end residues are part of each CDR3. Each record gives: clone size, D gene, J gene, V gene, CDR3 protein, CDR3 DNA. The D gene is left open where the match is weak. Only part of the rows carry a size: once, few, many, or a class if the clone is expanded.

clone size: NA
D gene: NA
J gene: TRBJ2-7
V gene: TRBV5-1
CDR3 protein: CASSQNRFSYEQYF
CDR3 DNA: TGCGCCAGCAGCCAGAACAGGTTCTCCTACGAGCAGTACTTC

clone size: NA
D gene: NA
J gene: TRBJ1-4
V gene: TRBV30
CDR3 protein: CAWSVPGWPNEKLFF
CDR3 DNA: TGTGCCTGGAGTGTCCCAGGATGGCCTAATGAAAAACTGTTTTTT

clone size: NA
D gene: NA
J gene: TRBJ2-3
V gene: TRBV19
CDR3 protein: CASSIGAERVSTDTQYF
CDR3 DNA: TGTGCCAGTAGTATTGGGGCCGAGCGGGTCAGCACAGATACGCAGTATTTT

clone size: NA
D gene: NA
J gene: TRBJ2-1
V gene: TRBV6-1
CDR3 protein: CASSGRRETVAYNEQFF
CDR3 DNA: TGTGCCAGCAGTGGACGCCGTGAGACAGTGGCCTACAATGAGCAGTTCTTC

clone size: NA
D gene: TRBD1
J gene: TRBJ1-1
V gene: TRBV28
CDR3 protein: CASSLTTGLNTEAFF
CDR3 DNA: TGTGCCAGCAGTTTGACGACAGGGCTGAACACTGAAGCTTTCTTT

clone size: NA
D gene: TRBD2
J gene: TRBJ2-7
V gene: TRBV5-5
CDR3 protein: CASSFLREGYEQYF
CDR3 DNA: TGTGCCAGCAGCTTTCTAAGGGAGGGCTACGAGCAGTACTTC

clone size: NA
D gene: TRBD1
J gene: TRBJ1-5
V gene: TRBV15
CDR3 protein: CATSGTRRGGRGQPQHF
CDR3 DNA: TGTGCCACCAGCGGCACAAGACGAGGGGGCAGAGGTCAGCCCCAGCATTTT

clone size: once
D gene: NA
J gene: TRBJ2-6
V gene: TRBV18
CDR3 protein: CALDGISGANVLTF
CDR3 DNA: TGTGCCCTCGATGGCATTTCTGGGGCCAACGTCCTGACTTTC

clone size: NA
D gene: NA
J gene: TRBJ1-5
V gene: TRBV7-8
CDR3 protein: CASSLGQGGPQHF
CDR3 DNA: TGTGCCAGCAGCTTAGGGCAGGGAGGGCCCCAGCATTTT

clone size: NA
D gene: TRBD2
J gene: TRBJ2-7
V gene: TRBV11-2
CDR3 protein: CASSSQPGGPYEQYF
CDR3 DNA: TGTGCCAGCAGCTCACAACCGGGGGGTCCCTACGAGCAGTACTTC

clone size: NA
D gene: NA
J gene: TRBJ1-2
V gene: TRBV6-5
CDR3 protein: CASSPDPGDCNGYTF
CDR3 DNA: TGTGCCAGCAGTCCTGATCCAGGGGATTGCAATGGCTACACCTTC

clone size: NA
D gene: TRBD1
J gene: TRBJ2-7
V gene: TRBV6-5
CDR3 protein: CASSYPSGTGSYEQYF
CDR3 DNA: TGTGCCAGCAGTTACCCATCCGGGACAGGCTCCTACGAGCAGTACTTC

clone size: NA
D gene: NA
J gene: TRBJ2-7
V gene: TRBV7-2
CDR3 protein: CASRDGGQPLNTPGLHF
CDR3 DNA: TGTGCCAGCAGGGACGGGGGGCAACCCCTGAACACCCCGGGACTCCACTTC

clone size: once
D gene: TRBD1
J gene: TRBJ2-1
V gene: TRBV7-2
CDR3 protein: CASSPRTDRAERRTKFF
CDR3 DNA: TGTGCCAGCAGCCCTCGAACGGACAGGGCGGAACGACGAACGAAGTTCTTC

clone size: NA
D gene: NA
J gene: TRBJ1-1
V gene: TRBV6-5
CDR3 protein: CASAQRGRTEAFF
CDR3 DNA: TGTGCCAGCGCGCAGCGGGGACGCACTGAAGCTTTCTTT

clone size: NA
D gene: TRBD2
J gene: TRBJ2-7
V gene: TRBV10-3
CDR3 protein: CAINSLAGGPDEQYF
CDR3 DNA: TGTGCCATCAACTCCCTAGCGGGAGGGCCCGACGAGCAGTACTTC

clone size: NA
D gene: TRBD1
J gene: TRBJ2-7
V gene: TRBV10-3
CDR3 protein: CAISGFPGQGYEQYF
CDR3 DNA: TGTGCCATCAGTGGCTTCCCGGGACAGGGATACGAGCAGTACTTC

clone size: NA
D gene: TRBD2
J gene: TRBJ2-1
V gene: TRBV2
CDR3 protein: CASSGGVGRAPNEQFF
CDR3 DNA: TGTGCCAGCAGTGGAGGGGTCGGGAGGGCCCCAAATGAGCAGTTCTTC

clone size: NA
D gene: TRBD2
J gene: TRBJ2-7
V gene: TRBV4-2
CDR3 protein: CASSQGTSGVTYEQYF
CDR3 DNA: TGTGCCAGCAGCCAAGGGACTAGCGGGGTAACCTACGAGCAGTACTTC

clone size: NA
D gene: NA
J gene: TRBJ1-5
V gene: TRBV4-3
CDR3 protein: CASSQAYSNQPQHF
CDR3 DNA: TGCGCCAGCAGCCAGGCATATAGCAATCAGCCCCAGCATTTT

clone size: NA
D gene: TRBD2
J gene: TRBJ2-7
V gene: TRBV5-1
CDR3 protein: CASSFGLAGTYEQYF
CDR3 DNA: TGCGCCAGCAGTTTTGGACTAGCGGGCACCTACGAGCAGTACTTC

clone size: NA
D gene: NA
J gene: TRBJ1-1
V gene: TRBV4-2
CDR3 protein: CASSQQARNTEAFF
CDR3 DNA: TGTGCCAGCAGCCAACAGGCACGGAACACTGAAGCTTTCTTT

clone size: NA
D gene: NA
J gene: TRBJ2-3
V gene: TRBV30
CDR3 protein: CAWSITSVTDTQYF
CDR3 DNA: TGTGCCTGGAGTATAACAAGTGTGACAGATACGCAGTATTTT

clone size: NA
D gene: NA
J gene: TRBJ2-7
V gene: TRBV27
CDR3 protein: CASSSGVGEQYF
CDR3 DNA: TGTGCCAGCAGTTCCGGTGTTGGCGAGCAGTACTTC

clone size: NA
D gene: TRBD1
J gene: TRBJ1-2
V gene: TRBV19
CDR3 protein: CASSIRKGASF
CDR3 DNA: TGTGCCAGTAGTATTAGGAAGGGGGCGTCCTTC

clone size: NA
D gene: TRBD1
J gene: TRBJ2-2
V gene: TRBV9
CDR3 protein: CASSSGQMNTGELFF
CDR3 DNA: TGTGCCAGCAGCTCGGGACAGATGAACACCGGGGAGCTGTTTTTT

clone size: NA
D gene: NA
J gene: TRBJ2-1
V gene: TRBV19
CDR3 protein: CASERGGALNEQFF
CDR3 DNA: TGTGCCAGTGAGCGAGGGGGTGCTCTGAATGAGCAGTTCTTC

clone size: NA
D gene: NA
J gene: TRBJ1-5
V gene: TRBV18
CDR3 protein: CASSPPIAQGEAQPQHF
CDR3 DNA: TGTGCCAGCTCACCACCGATCGCACAGGGAGAAGCTCAGCCCCAGCATTTT

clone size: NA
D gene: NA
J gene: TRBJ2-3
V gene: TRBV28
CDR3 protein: CASGWGATDTQYF
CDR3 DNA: TGTGCCAGCGGTTGGGGAGCCACAGATACGCAGTATTTT

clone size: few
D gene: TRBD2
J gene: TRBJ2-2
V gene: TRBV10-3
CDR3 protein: CAISELSGSAFGELFF
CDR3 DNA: TGTGCCATCAGTGAGCTGAGCGGGAGTGCTTTCGGGGAGCTGTTTTTT

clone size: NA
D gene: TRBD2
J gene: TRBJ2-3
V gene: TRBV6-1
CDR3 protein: CASSERPPTSGRETDTQYF
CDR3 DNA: TGTGCCAGCAGTGAAAGGCCCCCGACTAGCGGGAGGGAGACAGATACGCAGTATTTT

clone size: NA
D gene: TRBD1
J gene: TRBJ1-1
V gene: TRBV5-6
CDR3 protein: CASSLGQVLTEAFF
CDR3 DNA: TGTGCCAGCAGCCTGGGACAGGTTTTGACTGAAGCTTTCTTT

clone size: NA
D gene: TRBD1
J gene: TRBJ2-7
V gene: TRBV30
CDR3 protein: CAGDRAASYEQYF
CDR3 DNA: TGTGCCGGGGACAGGGCGGCCTCCTACGAGCAGTACTTC

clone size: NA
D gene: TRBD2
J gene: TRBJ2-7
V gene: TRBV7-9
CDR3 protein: CASSGGRIYEQYF
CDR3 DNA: TGTGCCAGCAGCGGCGGGAGAATCTACGAGCAGTACTTC

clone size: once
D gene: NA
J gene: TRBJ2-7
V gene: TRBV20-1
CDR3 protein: CSARDVYEQYF
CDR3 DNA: TGCAGTGCTAGAGACGTTTACGAGCAGTACTTC

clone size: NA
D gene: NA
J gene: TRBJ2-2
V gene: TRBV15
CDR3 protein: CATSRVLTRRFTGELFF
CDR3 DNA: TGTGCCACCAGCAGAGTCTTGACTAGAAGGTTTACGGGGGAGCTGTTTTTT

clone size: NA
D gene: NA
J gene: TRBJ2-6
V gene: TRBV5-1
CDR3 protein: CASSSGARQGPSSGANVLTF
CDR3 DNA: TGCGCCAGCAGTTCGGGAGCCCGACAGGGACCGAGCTCTGGGGCCAACGTCCTGACTTTC

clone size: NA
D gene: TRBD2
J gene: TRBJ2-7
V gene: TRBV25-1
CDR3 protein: CASSVSGASGPSSYEQYF
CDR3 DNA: TGTGCCAGCAGTGTCTCCGGGGCTAGCGGACCGAGCTCCTACGAGCAGTACTTC

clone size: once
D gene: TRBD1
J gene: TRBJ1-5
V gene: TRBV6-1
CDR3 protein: CASSRTGLPNQPQHF
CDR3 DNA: TGTGCCAGCAGCAGGACAGGGCTCCCAAATCAGCCCCAGCATTTT

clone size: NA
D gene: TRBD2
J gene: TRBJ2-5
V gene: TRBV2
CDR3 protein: CASSASGREETQYF
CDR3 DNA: TGTGCCAGCAGTGCTAGCGGGAGAGAGGAGACCCAGTACTTC

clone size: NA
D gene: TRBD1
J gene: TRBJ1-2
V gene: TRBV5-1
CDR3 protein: CASSSRTGGYGYTF
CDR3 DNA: TGCGCCAGCAGCTCTAGGACAGGGGGCTATGGCTACACCTTC

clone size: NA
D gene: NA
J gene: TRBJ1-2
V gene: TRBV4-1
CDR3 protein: CASSQIPRRGYTF
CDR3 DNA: TGCGCCAGCAGCCAAATCCCCCGGAGGGGCTACACCTTC

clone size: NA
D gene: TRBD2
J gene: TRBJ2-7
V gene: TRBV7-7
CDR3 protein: CASTTWGTTLIYEQYF
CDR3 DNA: TGTGCTAGCACAACCTGGGGGACTACCCTAATCTACGAGCAGTACTTC

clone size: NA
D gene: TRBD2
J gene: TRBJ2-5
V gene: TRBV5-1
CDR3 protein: CASSLAKGKGASGSEEETQYF
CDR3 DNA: TGCGCCAGCAGCTTGGCCAAAGGGAAGGGGGCTAGCGGGAGCGAAGAGGAGACCCAGTACTTC

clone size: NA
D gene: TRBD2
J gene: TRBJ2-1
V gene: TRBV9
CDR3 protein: CASSVLAGGSYNEQFF
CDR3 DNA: TGTGCCAGCAGCGTTCTAGCGGGAGGCTCCTACAATGAGCAGTTCTTC

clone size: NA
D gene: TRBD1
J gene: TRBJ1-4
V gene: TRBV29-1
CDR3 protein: CSVDPGQGNQKLFF
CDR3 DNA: TGCAGCGTTGACCCGGGACAGGGCAATCAAAAACTGTTTTTT

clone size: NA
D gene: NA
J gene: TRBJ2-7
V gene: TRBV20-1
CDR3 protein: CSARDTYEQYF
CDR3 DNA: TGCAGTGCTAGAGACACCTACGAGCAGTACTTC

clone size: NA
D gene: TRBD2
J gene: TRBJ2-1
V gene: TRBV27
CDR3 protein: CASSPPSGKQFF
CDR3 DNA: TGTGCCAGCAGTCCCCCTAGCGGCAAGCAGTTCTTC

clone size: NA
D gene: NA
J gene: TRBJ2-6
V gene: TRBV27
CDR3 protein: CASSSPSSGANVLTF
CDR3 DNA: TGTGCCAGCAGTTCCCCGAGCTCTGGGGCCAACGTCCTGACTTTC

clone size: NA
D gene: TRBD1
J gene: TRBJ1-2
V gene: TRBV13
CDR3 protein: CASSLVPGGEGIYTF
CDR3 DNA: TGTGCCAGCAGCTTAGTTCCAGGGGGCGAGGGTATCTACACCTTC

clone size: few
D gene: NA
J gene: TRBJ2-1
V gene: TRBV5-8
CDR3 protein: CASSHTSGSYNEQFF
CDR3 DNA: TGTGCCAGCAGCCACACTAGTGGTTCCTACAATGAGCAGTTCTTC